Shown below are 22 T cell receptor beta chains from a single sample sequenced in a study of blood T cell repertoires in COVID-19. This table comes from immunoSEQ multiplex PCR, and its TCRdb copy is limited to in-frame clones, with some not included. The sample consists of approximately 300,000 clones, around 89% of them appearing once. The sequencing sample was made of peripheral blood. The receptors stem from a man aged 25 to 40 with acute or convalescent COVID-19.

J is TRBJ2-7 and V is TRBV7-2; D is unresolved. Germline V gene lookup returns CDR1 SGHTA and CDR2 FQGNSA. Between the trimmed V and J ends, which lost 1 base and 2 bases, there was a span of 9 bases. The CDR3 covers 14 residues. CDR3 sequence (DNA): TGTGCCAGCAGCTTAGAGCGAGGTCCCTACGAGCAGTACTTC. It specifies CASSLERGPYEQYF. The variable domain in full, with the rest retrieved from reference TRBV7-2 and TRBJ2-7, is GAGVSQSPSNKVTEKGKDVELRCDPISGHTALYWYRQSLGQGLEFLIYFQGNSAPDKSGLPSDRFSAERTGGSVSTLTIQRTQQEDSAVYLCASSLERGPYEQYFGPGTRLTVT.

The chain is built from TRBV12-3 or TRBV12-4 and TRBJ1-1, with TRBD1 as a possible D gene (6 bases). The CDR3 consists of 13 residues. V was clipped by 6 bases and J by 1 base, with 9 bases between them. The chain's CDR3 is CASRQTGNTEAFF. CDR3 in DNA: TGTGCCAGCAGACAGACAGGGAACACTGAAGCTTTCTTT.

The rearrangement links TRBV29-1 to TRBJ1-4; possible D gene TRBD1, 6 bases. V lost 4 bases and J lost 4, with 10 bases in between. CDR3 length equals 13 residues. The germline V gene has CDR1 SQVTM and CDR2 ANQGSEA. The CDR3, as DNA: TGCAGCGTTGCGGGGGGCCTTAATGAAAAACTGTTTTTT. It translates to CSVAGGLNEKLFF.

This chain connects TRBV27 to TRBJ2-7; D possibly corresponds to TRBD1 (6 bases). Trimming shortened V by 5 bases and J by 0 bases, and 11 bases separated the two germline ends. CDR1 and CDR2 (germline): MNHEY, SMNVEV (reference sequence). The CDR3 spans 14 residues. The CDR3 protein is CASSPRDNSYEQYF. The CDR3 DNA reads TGTGCCAGCAGTCCCCGGGACAACTCCTACGAGCAGTACTTC.

Here the CDR3 DNA reads TGTGCCAGCCTTGAAGGGGGTAACACCGGGGAGCTGTTTTTT. Translated: CASLEGGNTGELFF. V and J are TRBV28 and TRBJ2-2, with D possibly matching TRBD1 (6 bases). Trimming took 8 bases from V and 2 from J, leaving 12 bases between them. Germline V gene lookup returns CDR1 MDHEN and CDR2 SYDVKM. This CDR3 has 14 amino acids.

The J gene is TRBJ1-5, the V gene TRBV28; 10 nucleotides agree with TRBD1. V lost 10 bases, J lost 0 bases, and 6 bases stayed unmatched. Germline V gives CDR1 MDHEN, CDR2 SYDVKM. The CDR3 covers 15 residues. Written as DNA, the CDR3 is TGTGCCACGTGGGACAGGGGATATAGCAATCAGCCCCAGCATTTT. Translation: CATWDRGYSNQPQHF.

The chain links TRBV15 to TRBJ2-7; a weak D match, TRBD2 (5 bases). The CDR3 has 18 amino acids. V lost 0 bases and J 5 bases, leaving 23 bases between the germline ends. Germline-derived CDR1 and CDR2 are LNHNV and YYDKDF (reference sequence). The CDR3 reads CATSREPLSSRMEDEQYF. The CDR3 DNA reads TGTGCCACCAGCAGAGAACCTCTTTCGAGCAGGATGGAGGACGAGCAGTACTTC.

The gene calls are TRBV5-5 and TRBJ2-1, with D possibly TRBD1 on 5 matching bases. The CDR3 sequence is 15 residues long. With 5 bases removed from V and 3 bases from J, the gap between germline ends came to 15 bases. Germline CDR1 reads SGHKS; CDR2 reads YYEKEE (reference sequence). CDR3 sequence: CASSPQASLYNEQFF. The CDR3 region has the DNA TGTGCCAGCAGTCCACAGGCGTCCCTCTACAATGAGCAGTTCTTC.

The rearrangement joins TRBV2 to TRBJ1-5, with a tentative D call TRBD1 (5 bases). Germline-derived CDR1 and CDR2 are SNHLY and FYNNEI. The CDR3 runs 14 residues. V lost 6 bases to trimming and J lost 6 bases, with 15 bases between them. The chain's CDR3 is CASRGWGDTQPQHF. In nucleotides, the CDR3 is TGTGCCAGCAGGGGTTGGGGGGATACTCAGCCCCAGCATTTT.

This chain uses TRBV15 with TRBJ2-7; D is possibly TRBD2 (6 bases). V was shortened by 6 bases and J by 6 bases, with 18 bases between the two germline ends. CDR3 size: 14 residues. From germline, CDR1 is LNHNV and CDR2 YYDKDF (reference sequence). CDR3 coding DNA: TGTGCCACCAGGGACCGGGAGTTCTCCGGCGAGCAGTACTTC. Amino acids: CATRDREFSGEQYF.

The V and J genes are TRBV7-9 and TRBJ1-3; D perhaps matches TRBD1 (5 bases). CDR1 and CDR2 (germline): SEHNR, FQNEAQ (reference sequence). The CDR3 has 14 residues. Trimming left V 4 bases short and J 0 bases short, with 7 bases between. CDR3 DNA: TGTGCCAGCAGCTCGGACAACTCTGGAAACACCATATATTTT. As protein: CASSSDNSGNTIYF.

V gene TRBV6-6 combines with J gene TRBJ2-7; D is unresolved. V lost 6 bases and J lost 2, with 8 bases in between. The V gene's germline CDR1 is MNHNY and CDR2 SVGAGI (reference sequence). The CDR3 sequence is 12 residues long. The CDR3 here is CASRPSAYEQYF. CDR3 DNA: TGTGCCAGCAGGCCCAGTGCCTACGAGCAGTACTTC.

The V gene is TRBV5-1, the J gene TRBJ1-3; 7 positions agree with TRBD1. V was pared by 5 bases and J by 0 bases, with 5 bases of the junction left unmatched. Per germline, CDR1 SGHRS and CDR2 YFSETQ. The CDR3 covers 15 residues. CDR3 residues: CASSSTGSSGNTIYF. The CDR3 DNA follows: TGCGCCAGCAGTTCGACAGGGAGCTCTGGAAACACCATATATTTT. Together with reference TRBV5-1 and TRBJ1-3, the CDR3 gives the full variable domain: KAGVTQTPRYLIKTRGQQVTLSCSPISGHRSVSWYQQTPGQGLQFLFEYFSETQRNKGNFPGRFSGRQFSNSRSEMNVSTLELGDSALYLCASSSTGSSGNTIYFGEGSWLTVV.

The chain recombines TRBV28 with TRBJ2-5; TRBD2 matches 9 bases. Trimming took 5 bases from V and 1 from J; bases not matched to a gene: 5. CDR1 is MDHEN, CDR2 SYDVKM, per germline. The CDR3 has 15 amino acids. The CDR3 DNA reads TGTGCCAGCAGTCTACCGGGACTAGCCCAAGAGACCCAGTACTTC. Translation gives CASSLPGLAQETQYF.

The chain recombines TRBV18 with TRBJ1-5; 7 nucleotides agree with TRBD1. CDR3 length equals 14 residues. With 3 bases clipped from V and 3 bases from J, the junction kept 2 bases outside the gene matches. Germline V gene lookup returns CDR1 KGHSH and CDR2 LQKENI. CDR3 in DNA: TGTGCCAGCTCACCCGGGACAGTCAATCAGCCCCAGCATTTT. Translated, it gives CASSPGTVNQPQHF.

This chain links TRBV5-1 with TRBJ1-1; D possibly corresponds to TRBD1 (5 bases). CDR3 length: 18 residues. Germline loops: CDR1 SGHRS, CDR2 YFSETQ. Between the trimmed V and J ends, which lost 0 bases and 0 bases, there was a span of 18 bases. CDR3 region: CASSLEPQGWGMNTEAFF. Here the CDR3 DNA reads TGCGCCAGCAGCTTGGAACCCCAGGGTTGGGGCATGAACACTGAAGCTTTCTTT.

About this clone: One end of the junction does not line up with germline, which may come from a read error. Here the CDR3 DNA reads TGTGCCAGCAGTTTAGCCCTCCTCCTGGGGAGCTCTGGAAACACCATATATTTT. Translating gives CASSLALLLGSSGNTIYF. V gene TRBV7-9 combines with J gene TRBJ1-3; unclear D gene. The CDR3 is 18 amino acids. Germline CDR1 SEHNR, CDR2 FQNEAQ (reference sequence).

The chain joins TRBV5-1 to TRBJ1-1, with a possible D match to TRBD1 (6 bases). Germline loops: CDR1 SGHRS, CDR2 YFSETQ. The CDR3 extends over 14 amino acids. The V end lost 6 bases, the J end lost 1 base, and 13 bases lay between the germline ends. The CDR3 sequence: CASKAGTSNTEAFF. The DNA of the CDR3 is TGCGCCAGCAAAGCCGGGACATCGAACACTGAAGCTTTCTTT.

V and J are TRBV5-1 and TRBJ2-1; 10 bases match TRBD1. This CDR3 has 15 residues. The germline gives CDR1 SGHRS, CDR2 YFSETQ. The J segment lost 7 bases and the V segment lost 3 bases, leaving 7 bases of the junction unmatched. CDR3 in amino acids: CASSWGSGQGNEQFF. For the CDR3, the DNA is TGCGCCAGCAGCTGGGGATCGGGACAGGGGAATGAGCAGTTCTTC.

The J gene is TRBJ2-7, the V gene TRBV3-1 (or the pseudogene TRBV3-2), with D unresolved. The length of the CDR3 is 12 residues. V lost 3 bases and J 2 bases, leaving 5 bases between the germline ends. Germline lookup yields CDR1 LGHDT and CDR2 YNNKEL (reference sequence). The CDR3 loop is CASSHRTYEQYF. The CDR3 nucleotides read TGTGCCAGCAGCCATAGAACCTACGAGCAGTACTTC.

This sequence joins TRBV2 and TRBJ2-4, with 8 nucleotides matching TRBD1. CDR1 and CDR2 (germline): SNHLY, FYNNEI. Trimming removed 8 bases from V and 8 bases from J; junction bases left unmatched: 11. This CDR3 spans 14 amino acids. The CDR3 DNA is TGTGCCAGCTTTCCGGACAGGGTTTCGGACATTCAGTACTTC. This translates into CASFPDRVSDIQYF.

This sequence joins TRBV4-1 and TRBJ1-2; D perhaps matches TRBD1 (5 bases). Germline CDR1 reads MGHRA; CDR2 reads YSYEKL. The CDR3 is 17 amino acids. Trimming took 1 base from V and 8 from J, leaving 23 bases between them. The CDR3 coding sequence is TGCGCCAGCAGCCAAGTGATCTATGGGGGGTTAGGGCTAGGCTACACCTTC. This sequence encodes CASSQVIYGGLGLGYTF.